The following is a T cell receptor (beta chain) sequence with its context. What it binds is unknown. V was pared by 4 bases and J by 0 bases, with 13 bases between. Germline CDR1 reads SEHNR; CDR2 reads FQNEAQ (reference sequence). The CDR3 is made up of 16 amino acids. This entry is derived from a study of identical twins. Study-wide results and limits: With abundant cord blood beta clonotypes, insertions were fewer; memory repertoires showed no such pattern. Out-of-frame alpha sequences shared by twins showed excess low generation probability.

One entry per CDR3 protein, called by TCRdb with MiXCR from the 5' RACE reads. The profile covers 250,000 to 350,000 distinct CDR3 sequences, with 8% to 9.5% appearing a single time and about 7.1% taken by the ten largest. The sample was also reused in another study, on yellow fever vaccine responses in identical twins.

The J gene is TRBJ2-1, the V gene TRBV7-9; D uncertain. The clonotype was recovered from a woman aged 18-35 years in good health. Sequencing was carried out using CD8+ T cells sorted from blood. In DNA, the CDR3 is TGTGCCAGCAGCTGGGCGTTTGATCTCTCCTACAATGAGCAGTTCTTC. This gives the protein CASSWAFDLSYNEQFF.